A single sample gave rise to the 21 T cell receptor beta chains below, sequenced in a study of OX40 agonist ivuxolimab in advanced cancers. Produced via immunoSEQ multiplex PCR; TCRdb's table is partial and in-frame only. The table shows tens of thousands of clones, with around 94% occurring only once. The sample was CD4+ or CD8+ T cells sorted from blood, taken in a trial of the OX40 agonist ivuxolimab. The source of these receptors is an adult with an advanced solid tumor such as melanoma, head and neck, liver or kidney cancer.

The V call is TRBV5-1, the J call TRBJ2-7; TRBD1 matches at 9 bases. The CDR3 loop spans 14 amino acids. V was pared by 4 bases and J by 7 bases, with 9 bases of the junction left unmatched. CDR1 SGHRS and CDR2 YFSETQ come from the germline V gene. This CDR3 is CASSPEYRGQEQYF. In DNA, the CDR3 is TGCGCCAGCAGCCCCGAATACAGGGGGCAAGAGCAGTACTTC.

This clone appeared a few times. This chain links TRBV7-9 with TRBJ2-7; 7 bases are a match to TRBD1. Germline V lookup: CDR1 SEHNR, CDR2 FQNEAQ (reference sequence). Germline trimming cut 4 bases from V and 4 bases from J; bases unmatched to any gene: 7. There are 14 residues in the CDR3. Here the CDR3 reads CASSSGQAGYEQYF. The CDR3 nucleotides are TGTGCCAGCAGCTCTGGACAGGCCGGGTACGAGCAGTACTTC.

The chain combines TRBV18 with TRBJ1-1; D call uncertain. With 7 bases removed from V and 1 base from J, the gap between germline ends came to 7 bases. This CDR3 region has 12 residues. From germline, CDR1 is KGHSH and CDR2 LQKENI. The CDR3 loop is CASYRPNTEAFF. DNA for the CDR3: TGTGCCAGCTACCGTCCGAACACTGAAGCTTTCTTT.

CDR3 nucleotide sequence: TGTGCCAGCAGTGAAGCGCATGGGACAGGGACCAACGAGCAGTACTTC. It encodes CASSEAHGTGTNEQYF. The J gene is TRBJ2-7, the V gene TRBV2; 9 positions agree with TRBD1. The length of the CDR3 is 16 residues. The V segment lost 0 bases and the J segment 5 bases; nucleotides outside the gene matches: 8. The V gene's germline CDR1 is SNHLY and CDR2 FYNNEI.

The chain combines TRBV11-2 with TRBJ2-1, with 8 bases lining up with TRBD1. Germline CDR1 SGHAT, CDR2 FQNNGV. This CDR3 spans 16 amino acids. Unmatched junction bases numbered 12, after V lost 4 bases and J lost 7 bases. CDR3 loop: CASSSRVGTGGNEQFF. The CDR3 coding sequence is TGTGCCAGCAGCTCCCGGGTAGGGACAGGTGGAAATGAGCAGTTCTTC.

The CDR3 DNA is TGTGCCTGGAGTGTACTTCGGGGCGACGAGCAGTACTTC. Encoded protein: CAWSVLRGDEQYF. J is TRBJ2-7 and V is TRBV30; D might be TRBD1 or TRBD2, each matching 5 bases. The CDR3 sequence is 13 residues long. Trimming left V 0 bases short and J 5 bases short, with 11 bases between. Germline V gene data show CDR1 as GTSNPN and CDR2 as SVGIG (reference sequence).

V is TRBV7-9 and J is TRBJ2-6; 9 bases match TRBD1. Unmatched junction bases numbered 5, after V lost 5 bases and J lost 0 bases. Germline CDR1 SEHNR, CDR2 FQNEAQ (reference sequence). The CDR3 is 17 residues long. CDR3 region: CASSRDRVGSGANVLTF. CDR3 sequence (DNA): TGTGCCAGCAGCCGGGACAGGGTCGGCTCTGGGGCCAACGTCCTGACTTTC.

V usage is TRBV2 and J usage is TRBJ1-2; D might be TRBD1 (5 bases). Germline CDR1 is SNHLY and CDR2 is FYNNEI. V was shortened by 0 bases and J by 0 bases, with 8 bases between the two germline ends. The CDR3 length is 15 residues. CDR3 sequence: CASSEAPGSNYGYTF. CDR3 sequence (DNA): TGTGCCAGCAGTGAAGCGCCAGGGTCTAACTATGGCTACACCTTC. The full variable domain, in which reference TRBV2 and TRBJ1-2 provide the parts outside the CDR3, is EPEVTQTPSHQVTQMGQEVILRCVPISNHLYFYWYRQILGQKVEFLVSFYNNEISEKSEIFDDQFSVERPDGSNFTLKIRSTKLEDSAMYFCASSEAPGSNYGYTFGSGTRLTVV.

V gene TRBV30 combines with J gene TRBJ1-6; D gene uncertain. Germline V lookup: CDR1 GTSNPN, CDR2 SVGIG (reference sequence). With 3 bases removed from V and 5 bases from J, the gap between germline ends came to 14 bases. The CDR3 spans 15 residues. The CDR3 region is CAWSDRKLNNSPLHF. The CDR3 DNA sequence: TGTGCCTGGAGCGACCGTAAACTAAATAATTCACCCCTCCACTTT.

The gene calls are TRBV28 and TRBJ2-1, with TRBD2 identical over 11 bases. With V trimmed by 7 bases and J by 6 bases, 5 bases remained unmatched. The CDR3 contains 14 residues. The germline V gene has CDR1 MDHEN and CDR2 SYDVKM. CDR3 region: CASMELAGVNEQFF. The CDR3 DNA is TGTGCCAGCATGGAACTAGCGGGAGTCAATGAGCAGTTCTTC.

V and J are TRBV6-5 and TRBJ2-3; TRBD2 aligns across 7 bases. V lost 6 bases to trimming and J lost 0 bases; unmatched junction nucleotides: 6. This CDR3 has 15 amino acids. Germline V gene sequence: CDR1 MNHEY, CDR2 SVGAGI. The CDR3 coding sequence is TGTGCCAGCAGCCTCCGGGGGGTGAGCACAGATACGCAGTATTTT. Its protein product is CASSLRGVSTDTQYF.

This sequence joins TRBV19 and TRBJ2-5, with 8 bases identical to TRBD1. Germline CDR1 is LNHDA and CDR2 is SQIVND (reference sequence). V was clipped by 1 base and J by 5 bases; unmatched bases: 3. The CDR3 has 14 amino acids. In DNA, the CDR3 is TGTGCCAGTAGTATAGCAGGGGGCCTCGAGACCCAGTACTTC. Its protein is CASSIAGGLETQYF.

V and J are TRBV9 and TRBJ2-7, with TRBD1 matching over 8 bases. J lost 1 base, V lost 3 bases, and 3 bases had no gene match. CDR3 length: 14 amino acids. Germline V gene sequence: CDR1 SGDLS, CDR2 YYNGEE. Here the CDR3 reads CASSGRDRSYEQYF. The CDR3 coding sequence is TGTGCCAGCAGCGGCCGGGACAGGTCCTACGAGCAGTACTTC.

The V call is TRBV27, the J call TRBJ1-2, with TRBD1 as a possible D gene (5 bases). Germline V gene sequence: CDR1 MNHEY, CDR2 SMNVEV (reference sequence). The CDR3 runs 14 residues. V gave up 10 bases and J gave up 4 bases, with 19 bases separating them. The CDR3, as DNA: TGTGCCACCGCCCACCCGGGACCGAGCTATGGCTACACCTTC. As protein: CATAHPGPSYGYTF.

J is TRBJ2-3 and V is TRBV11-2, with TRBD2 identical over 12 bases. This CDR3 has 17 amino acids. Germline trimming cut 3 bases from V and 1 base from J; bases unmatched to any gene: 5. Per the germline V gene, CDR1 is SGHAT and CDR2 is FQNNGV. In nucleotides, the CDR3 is TGTGCCAGCAGCTTCCTAGCGGGAGGGGGAGGCACAGATACGCAGTATTTT. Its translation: CASSFLAGGGGTDTQYF.

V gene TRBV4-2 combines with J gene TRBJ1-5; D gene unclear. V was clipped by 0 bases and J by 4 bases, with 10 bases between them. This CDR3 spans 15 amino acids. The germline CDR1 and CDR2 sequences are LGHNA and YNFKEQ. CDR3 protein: CASSQDPQINQPQHF. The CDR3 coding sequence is TGTGCCAGCAGCCAAGATCCGCAGATTAATCAGCCCCAGCATTTT.

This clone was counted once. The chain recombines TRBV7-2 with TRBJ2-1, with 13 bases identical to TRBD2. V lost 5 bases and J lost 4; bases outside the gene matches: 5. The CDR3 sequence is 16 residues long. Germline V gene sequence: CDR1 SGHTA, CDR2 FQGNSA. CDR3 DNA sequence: TGTGCCAGCAGCCTGGGGACTAGCGGGGTATACAATGAGCAGTTCTTC. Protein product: CASSLGTSGVYNEQFF.

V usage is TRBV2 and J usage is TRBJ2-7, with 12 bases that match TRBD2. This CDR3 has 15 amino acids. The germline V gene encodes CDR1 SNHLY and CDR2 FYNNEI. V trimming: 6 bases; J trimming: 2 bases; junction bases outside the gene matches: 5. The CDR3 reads CASRPTSGGTYEQYF. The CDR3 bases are TGTGCCAGCAGGCCGACTAGCGGGGGCACCTACGAGCAGTACTTC.

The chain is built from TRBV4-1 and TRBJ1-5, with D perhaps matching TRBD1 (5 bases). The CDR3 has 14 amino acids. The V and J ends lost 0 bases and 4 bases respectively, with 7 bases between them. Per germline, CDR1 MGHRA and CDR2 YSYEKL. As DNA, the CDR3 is TGCGCCAGCAGCCAAGACGGGGGGAATCAGCCCCAGCATTTT. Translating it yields CASSQDGGNQPQHF.

The CDR3, as DNA: TGTGCCAGCAGTGAATATGAGACCCAGTACTTC. Translation gives CASSEYETQYF. The chain uses TRBV25-1 and TRBJ2-5; no clear D gene. Per the germline V gene, CDR1 is MGHDK and CDR2 is SYGVNS. Trimming pared 0 bases from V and 5 bases from J, leaving 1 base between. This CDR3 is built from 11 residues. The variable domain in full, with the rest retrieved from reference TRBV25-1 and TRBJ2-5, is EADIYQTPRYLVIGTGKKITLECSQTMGHDKMYWYQQDPGMELHLIHYSYGVNSTEKGDLSSESTVSRIRTEHFPLTLESARPSHTSQYLCASSEYETQYFGPGTRLLVL.

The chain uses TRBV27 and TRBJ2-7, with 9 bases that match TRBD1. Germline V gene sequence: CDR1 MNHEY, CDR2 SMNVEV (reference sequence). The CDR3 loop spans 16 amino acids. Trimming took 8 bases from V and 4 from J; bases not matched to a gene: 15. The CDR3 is CASRYRGRDPGYEQYF. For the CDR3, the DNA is TGTGCCAGCCGCTACAGGGGGCGCGATCCTGGGTACGAGCAGTACTTC.